This passage covers 23 T cell receptor beta chains from one sample sequenced in a study of T cell responses to AZD1222 COVID-19 vaccine. TCRdb's copy holds only in-frame clones and misses some; the assay was immunoSEQ multiplex PCR. The table has about 120,000 clones, around 82% seen once. The input for sequencing was peripheral blood, taken on day 0 of AZD1222 vaccination. The receptors shown here come from an adult in good health.

V and J are TRBV3-1 (or the pseudogene TRBV3-2) and TRBJ2-2; D may be TRBD1 (6 bases). Per the germline V gene, CDR1 is LGHDT and CDR2 is YNNKEL (reference sequence). Trimming cost V 4 bases and J 4 bases, with 7 bases left between them. The CDR3 has 13 residues. DNA for the CDR3: TGTGCCAGCAGCCGGGACACCACCGGGGAGCTGTTTTTT. Residues: CASSRDTTGELFF.

The chain has TRBV7-9 and TRBJ1-2; 8 nucleotides align to TRBD1. Germline V lookup: CDR1 SEHNR, CDR2 FQNEAQ (reference sequence). V gave up 5 bases and J gave up 2 bases; unmatched junction bases: 4. The CDR3 consists of 14 residues. The CDR3 spells CASSTGQGNYGYTF. In nucleotides, the CDR3 is TGTGCCAGCAGCACCGGACAGGGAAACTATGGCTACACCTTC.

The chain recombines TRBV5-1 with TRBJ1-5; D might be TRBD1 (5 bases). The germline V and J ends were trimmed by 0 bases and 4 bases, with 8 bases remaining between them. The CDR3 has 14 amino acids. The germline gives CDR1 SGHRS, CDR2 YFSETQ. The CDR3 DNA reads as TGCGCCAGCAGCTTGGCCGGGGGAAATCAGCCCCAGCATTTT. Protein sequence: CASSLAGGNQPQHF.

This clone was detected only a few times. This chain links TRBV5-1 with TRBJ2-2; a weak D match, TRBD2 (6 bases). V was shortened by 7 bases and J by 5 bases, with 12 bases between the two germline ends. CDR3 length: 13 amino acids. Per germline, CDR1 SGHRS and CDR2 YFSETQ. The CDR3 sequence is CASSLGGTGELFF. The CDR3 DNA sequence: TGCGCCAGCTCCCTTGGGGGGACCGGGGAGCTGTTTTTT.

The J gene is TRBJ2-3, the V gene TRBV3-1 (or the pseudogene TRBV3-2); perhaps D is TRBD1 or TRBD2 (6 bases each). In germline, CDR1 is LGHDT, CDR2 YNNKEL (reference sequence). The CDR3 contains 18 residues. V shed 4 bases and J shed 5 bases, with 25 bases lying between them. CDR3 in amino acids: CASSRGRRGAIHIDTQYF. The CDR3 nucleotides read TGTGCCAGCAGCCGGGGTCGGAGGGGGGCGATTCATATAGATACGCAGTATTTT.

V is TRBV5-6 and J is TRBJ1-6; no reliable D call. CDR1 and CDR2 from the germline V gene are SGHDT and YYEEEE. Trimming shortened V by 4 bases and J by 9 bases, and 20 bases separated the two germline ends. This CDR3 spans 16 amino acids. The CDR3 region has the DNA TGTGCCAGCAGCGACGCGGCTTGGGGTTTTCCTTCACCCCTCCACTTT. The encoded protein is CASSDAAWGFPSPLHF.

The table lists this clone with a count of one. The chain is built from TRBV5-1 and TRBJ1-6; D is ambiguous. CDR1 and CDR2 from the germline V gene are SGHRS and YFSETQ. The CDR3 sequence is 15 residues long. Trimming pared 0 bases from V and 5 bases from J, leaving 9 bases between. CDR3 in DNA: TGCGCCAGCAGCTTGGAGGGAGTACATAATTCACCCCTCCACTTT. The encoded protein is CASSLEGVHNSPLHF.

V and J are TRBV11-2 and TRBJ2-1, with 7 bases that match TRBD1. Trimming removed 5 bases from V and 1 base from J; junction bases left unmatched: 8. This CDR3 is 16 amino acids long. Germline V gene sequence: CDR1 SGHAT, CDR2 FQNNGV. The CDR3 region is CASSRPRGRSYNEQFF. The CDR3 region has the DNA TGTGCCAGCAGCCGACCCAGGGGGAGATCCTACAATGAGCAGTTCTTC.

This clone has a single count. The chain links TRBV5-1 to TRBJ1-1; no reliable D call. The germline V gene has CDR1 SGHRS and CDR2 YFSETQ. V lost 4 bases and J lost 2, with 9 bases in between. This CDR3 region has 13 residues. CDR3 sequence: CASSPSPNTEAFF. The CDR3 DNA is TGCGCCAGCAGCCCCTCACCAAACACTGAAGCTTTCTTT.

The genes are TRBV28 and TRBJ1-5; no definite D call. CDR1 and CDR2 (germline): MDHEN, SYDVKM. Trimming cost V 3 bases and J 3 bases, with 9 bases left between them. The CDR3 is 14 residues long. CDR3 DNA: TGTGCCAGCAGTTTGGGCGGCTTCAATCAGCCCCAGCATTTT. Translation gives CASSLGGFNQPQHF.

This clone was recorded only once. This sequence joins TRBV28 and TRBJ1-1; 9 nucleotides match TRBD1. Germline trimming cut 2 bases from V and 7 bases from J; bases unmatched to any gene: 8. The CDR3 totals 15 residues. Germline V lookup: CDR1 MDHEN, CDR2 SYDVKM. CDR3 coding DNA: TGTGCCAGCAGTTTAAGAGGGGGACAGGGAGGTGAAGCTTTCTTT. Protein: CASSLRGGQGGEAFF.

The chain joins TRBV10-3 to TRBJ2-6, with TRBD1 identical over 7 bases. The CDR3 sequence is 15 residues long. V lost 6 bases and J lost 2; bases outside the gene matches: 4. Germline CDR1 is ENHRY and CDR2 is SYGVKD. The DNA for the CDR3 is TGTGCCATCAGCCACGACAGGGCTGGGGCCAACGTCCTGACTTTC. It translates to CAISHDRAGANVLTF.

The rearrangement uses TRBV16 and TRBJ1-4; 8 positions match TRBD1. CDR3 length equals 18 residues. V was clipped by 4 bases and J by 8 bases; unmatched bases: 18. Germline V lookup: CDR1 KGHSY, CDR2 FQNENV. CDR3 sequence reads: CASSPPSRSDRDSEKLFF. CDR3 in DNA: TGTGCCAGCAGCCCCCCTTCCAGGTCGGACAGGGATAGCGAAAAACTGTTTTTT.

The chain carries TRBV6-5 and TRBJ2-7, with 7 bases that match TRBD1. J lost 3 bases, V lost 6 bases, and 11 bases had no gene match. Germline V gives CDR1 MNHEY, CDR2 SVGAGI. The CDR3 consists of 15 residues. This CDR3 reads CASRRSGTAFYEQYF. Written as DNA, the CDR3 is TGTGCCAGCAGGCGTTCCGGGACAGCGTTCTACGAGCAGTACTTC.

The gene calls are TRBV6-5 and TRBJ2-5, with 7 bases fitting TRBD2. The V gene's germline CDR1 is MNHEY and CDR2 SVGAGI. CDR3 size: 14 residues. Trimming at V came to 6 bases and at J to 1 base, leaving 5 bases not matched to a gene. CDR3 amino acids: CASSLGGGQETQYF. CDR3 coding DNA: TGTGCCAGCAGCCTCGGCGGGGGCCAAGAGACCCAGTACTTC.

J is TRBJ2-2 and V is TRBV4-2; D may match TRBD1 or TRBD2 (5 bases each). This CDR3 has 17 amino acids. The germline gives CDR1 LGHNA, CDR2 YNFKEQ. V lost 4 bases, J lost 0 bases, and 15 bases lay in between. In nucleotides, the CDR3 is TGTGCCAGCAGCCTAATACAACGGGGCTCGAACACCGGGGAGCTGTTTTTT. As protein: CASSLIQRGSNTGELFF.

The chain couples TRBV18 to TRBJ2-3; 11 bases line up with TRBD2. The CDR3 spans 18 residues. CDR1 and CDR2 from the germline V gene are KGHSH and LQKENI. Trimming took 3 bases from V and 2 from J; bases not matched to a gene: 10. Here the CDR3 DNA reads TGTGCCAGCTCACCGCTAGCGGGGGGCCCTCCATCCACAGATACGCAGTATTTT. It is translated as CASSPLAGGPPSTDTQYF.

This clone ranks as medium-sized. The V call is TRBV5-1, the J call TRBJ1-6; 9 bases map to TRBD1. Germline CDR1 and CDR2: SGHRS and YFSETQ. The CDR3 covers 14 residues. The junction had 2 bases not matched to a gene; V was cut back by 3 bases and J by 7 bases. The CDR3 DNA reads TGCGCCAGCAGCTGGGGGACAGGGAATTCACCCCTCCACTTT. Amino acid sequence: CASSWGTGNSPLHF.

The chain carries TRBV27 and TRBJ2-7; 10 bases align to TRBD1. CDR1 and CDR2 from the germline V gene are MNHEY and SMNVEV (reference sequence). With V trimmed by 8 bases and J by 5 bases, 12 bases remained unmatched. The CDR3 spans 15 residues. CDR3 in amino acids: CASRGLGTGAHEQYF. CDR3 in DNA: TGTGCCAGCCGGGGATTGGGGACAGGGGCCCACGAGCAGTACTTC.

The chain combines TRBV29-1 with TRBJ2-5; TRBD1 agrees at 7 bases. The germline gives CDR1 SQVTM, CDR2 ANQGSEA. The CDR3 is 13 residues long. Losses at the gene ends were 7 bases for V and 2 bases for J; bases not matched to a gene: 7. The CDR3 DNA follows: TGCAGCGCAGGACAGGTCCCGCAAGAGACCCAGTACTTC. This translates into CSAGQVPQETQYF.

In this sample, this clone turned up once. The chain combines TRBV3-1 (or the pseudogene TRBV3-2) with TRBJ1-1, with D possibly TRBD1 on 5 matching bases. This CDR3 spans 14 amino acids. CDR1 is LGHDT, CDR2 YNNKEL, per germline (reference sequence). Trimming stripped 0 bases from V and 4 bases from J, with 9 bases between. The CDR3 sequence: CASSQDWGGTEAFF. Here the CDR3 DNA reads TGTGCCAGCAGCCAAGATTGGGGGGGCACTGAAGCTTTCTTT.

The table lists this clone with a count of one. The rearrangement uses TRBV24-1 and TRBJ1-2; D uncertain. The CDR3 contains 12 residues. CDR1 is KGHDR, CDR2 SFDVKD, per germline. Between the trimmed V and J ends, which lost 9 bases and 8 bases, there was a span of 15 bases. DNA for the CDR3: TGTGCCACCCAGGACTTAGCCGGCGGCTACACCTTC. This translates into CATQDLAGGYTF.

The rearrangement joins TRBV19 to TRBJ1-1, with a tentative D call TRBD1 (5 bases). Germline V gene lookup returns CDR1 LNHDA and CDR2 SQIVND (reference sequence). The CDR3 length is 16 residues. The V gene lost 1 base and the J gene lost 2 bases, with 14 bases spanning the gap. The CDR3 loop is CASSIVGAGGNTEAFF. The CDR3 DNA reads TGTGCCAGTAGTATAGTAGGCGCGGGGGGAAACACTGAAGCTTTCTTT.